These 20 T cell receptor beta chains came from one sample sequenced in a study of cytomegalovirus exposure and HLA in healthy donors. In the PCR, 60 Vbeta and 13 Jbeta primers were used. Method: immunoSEQ multiplex PCR; TCRdb's copy keeps in-frame clones and lacks some. The sample includes tens of thousands of clones, about three quarters of them seen just once. The source material was PBMCs. These receptors came from a woman in her forties in good health and CMV-seropositive.

This clone was picked up a small number of times. This chain joins TRBV19 and TRBJ1-2; 10 bases map to TRBD1. The CDR3 has 15 residues. CDR1 is LNHDA and CDR2 is SQIVND in the germline V gene (reference sequence). V shed 7 bases, J shed 0 bases, and the junction held 5 bases outside the gene matches. The CDR3 loop is CASIYGTGANYGYTF. As DNA, the CDR3 is TGTGCCAGTATTTACGGGACAGGGGCTAACTATGGCTACACCTTC. Looking up the rest from reference TRBV19 and TRBJ1-2 gives the full variable domain: DGGITQSPKYLFRKEGQNVTLSCEQNLNHDAMYWYRQDPGQGLRLIYYSQIVNDFQKGDIAEGYSVSREKKESFPLTVTSAQKNPTAFYLCASIYGTGANYGYTFGSGTRLTVV.

This chain connects TRBV2 to TRBJ1-5; D is perhaps TRBD1 (6 bases). The CDR3 extends over 14 amino acids. Per germline, CDR1 SNHLY and CDR2 FYNNEI. Between the trimmed V and J ends, which lost 6 bases and 0 bases, there was a span of 9 bases. This CDR3 reads CASSVQGSNQPQHF. CDR3 sequence (DNA): TGTGCCAGCAGCGTACAGGGTAGCAATCAGCCCCAGCATTTT.

In its sample, this clone was seen a few times. The CDR3 reads CASSTGLAGIQSSYEQYF. CDR3 sequence (DNA): TGTGCCAGTAGTACGGGACTAGCGGGGATCCAGAGCTCCTACGAGCAGTACTTC. The chain couples TRBV19 to TRBJ2-7, with TRBD2 identical over 13 bases. Losses at the gene ends were 4 bases for V and 0 bases for J; bases not matched to a gene: 9. Per the germline V gene, CDR1 is LNHDA and CDR2 is SQIVND (reference sequence). CDR3 length: 18 amino acids.

This clone was seen just once. The chain carries TRBV15 and TRBJ1-1; D not certain. V lost 0 bases and J lost 7, with 12 bases in between. Germline lookup yields CDR1 LNHNV and CDR2 YYDKDF (reference sequence). The CDR3 spans 14 residues. The CDR3 loop reads CATSREGWQDEAFF. CDR3 nucleotides: TGTGCCACCAGCAGAGAAGGCTGGCAGGATGAAGCTTTCTTT.

There are a few counts of this clone. This chain joins TRBV5-4 and TRBJ1-1; D gene uncertain. Germline assignment: CDR1 SGHNT and CDR2 YYREEE (reference sequence). The CDR3 runs 11 residues. V was trimmed by 5 bases and J by 7 bases, leaving 9 bases between them. This chain's CDR3 is CASRREGEAFF. The CDR3 DNA reads as TGTGCCAGCAGGCGTGAGGGTGAAGCTTTCTTT.

The V call is TRBV9, the J call TRBJ1-1; the match to TRBD1 covers 8 bases. Trimming at V came to 4 bases and at J to 10 bases, leaving 12 bases not matched to a gene. Germline V gives CDR1 SGDLS, CDR2 YYNGEE. The CDR3 has 14 residues. Here the CDR3 DNA reads TGTGCCAGCAGCCGCGACAGGGGAGGAGGGGGAGCTTTCTTT. Amino acids: CASSRDRGGGGAFF.

The CDR3 coding sequence is TGTGCCAGCGCACCCGGGACTTTCTGGGGAGAGACCCAGTACTTC. It codes for CASAPGTFWGETQYF. The rearrangement uses TRBV2 and TRBJ2-5, with a possible D match to TRBD2 (6 bases). The CDR3 is 15 residues long. The germline gives CDR1 SNHLY, CDR2 FYNNEI. V lost 8 bases to trimming and J lost 4 bases, with 20 bases between them.

V gene TRBV7-8 combines with J gene TRBJ1-2; D not certain. Germline CDR1 SGHVS, CDR2 FQNEAQ. Trimming cost V 5 bases and J 3 bases, with 16 bases left between them. The CDR3 has 15 residues. The CDR3 region is CASSRPYRRDYGYTF. The CDR3 coding sequence is TGTGCCAGCAGCCGCCCCTACCGCCGGGACTATGGCTACACCTTC.

This clone has more than one count but fewer than ten. The chain joins TRBV19 to TRBJ1-2; the match to TRBD1 covers 7 bases. Germline values: CDR1 LNHDA, CDR2 SQIVND (reference sequence). Germline trimming cut 10 bases from V and 7 bases from J; bases unmatched to any gene: 6. This CDR3 contains 11 residues. This chain's CDR3 is CATGTVSGYTF. CDR3 nucleotide sequence: TGTGCCACCGGGACAGTATCTGGCTACACCTTC. Filled out from reference TRBV19 and TRBJ1-2, the complete variable domain reads DGGITQSPKYLFRKEGQNVTLSCEQNLNHDAMYWYRQDPGQGLRLIYYSQIVNDFQKGDIAEGYSVSREKKESFPLTVTSAQKNPTAFYLCATGTVSGYTFGSGTRLTVV.

The V call is TRBV2, the J call TRBJ2-5; 8 bases line up with TRBD1. V lost 3 bases, J lost 4 bases, and 10 bases stayed unmatched. This CDR3 is 16 amino acids long. CDR1 is SNHLY and CDR2 is FYNNEI in the germline V gene. Here the CDR3 DNA reads TGTGCCAGCAGTGATGCCCGACAGGGGCGGGTAGAGACCCAGTACTTC. This codes for CASSDARQGRVETQYF.

V is TRBV9 and J is TRBJ1-6, with D tentatively TRBD1 (6 bases). The V and J ends lost 4 bases and 5 bases respectively, with 19 bases between them. The CDR3 runs to 17 residues. The germline gives CDR1 SGDLS, CDR2 YYNGEE. CDR3 residues: CASSYMPGEGDNSPLHF. The CDR3 region has the DNA TGTGCCAGCAGCTACATGCCAGGGGAAGGGGATAATTCACCCCTCCACTTT.

This rearrangement joins TRBV5-1 to TRBJ2-5; D might be TRBD1 (6 bases). The CDR3 covers 16 residues. With 4 bases removed from V and 1 base from J, the gap between germline ends came to 17 bases. Germline V gene lookup returns CDR1 SGHRS and CDR2 YFSETQ. In DNA form, the CDR3 reads TGCGCCAGCAGCCATACAGGGCGGAGTTTCCAAGAGACCCAGTACTTC. This sequence encodes CASSHTGRSFQETQYF.

Points on this clone: At one end, the junction sequence differs from germline, possibly due to a read error. The chain has TRBV11-3 and TRBJ2-2; 7 bases are shared with TRBD1. Per the germline V gene, CDR1 is SGHNT and CDR2 is YENEEA. This CDR3 comprises 15 residues. CDR3 coding DNA: TGTGCCAGCAACTTAGGGACAGACGCAACCGGGGAGCTGTTTTTT. Translated, it gives CASNLGTDATGELFF.

In its sample, this clone was seen once. The genes are TRBV6-6 and TRBJ1-2; D not resolved. Looked up from germline, CDR1 is MNHNY and CDR2 is SVGAGI (reference sequence). The CDR3 consists of 13 residues. V was clipped by 2 bases and J by 0 bases, with 4 bases between them. Written as DNA, the CDR3 is TGTGCCAGCAGTTACGAGTCTAACTATGGCTACACCTTC. Translated, it gives CASSYESNYGYTF.

Regarding this clone: An end of the junction does not agree with germline; a read error may underlie this. The chain is built from TRBV7-7 and TRBJ2-2; TRBD1 aligns across 7 bases. CDR3 length: 13 amino acids. Germline V gene sequence: CDR1 SSHAT, CDR2 FNYEAQ (reference sequence). The CDR3 DNA sequence: TGTGCTAGCAGCGGCCAGGGGGCCGGGGAGCTGTTTTTT. The encoded protein is CASSGQGAGELFF.

This clone was counted a few times. The CDR3 protein is CASSQSWSDGGVHYEQYF. CDR3 nucleotide sequence: TGTGCCAGCAGCCAATCGTGGAGTGACGGGGGAGTCCACTACGAGCAGTACTTC. The chain carries TRBV16 and TRBJ2-7; tentative D call: TRBD2 (6 bases). CDR3 size: 18 residues. The ends were cut back, 0 bases at V and 3 bases at J, with 21 bases in the middle. Germline CDR1 is KGHSY and CDR2 is FQNENV.

The chain is built from TRBV7-9 and TRBJ1-2; D gene unclear. The V and J ends lost 0 bases and 1 base respectively, with 6 bases between them. In germline, CDR1 is SEHNR, CDR2 FQNEAQ (reference sequence). The CDR3 runs 14 residues. CDR3 amino acids: CASSLATVNYGYTF. In DNA form, the CDR3 reads TGTGCCAGCAGCTTAGCAACTGTTAACTATGGCTACACCTTC.

This clone was observed a single time. The V call is TRBV19, the J call TRBJ1-1; tentative D call: TRBD1 (5 bases). The length of the CDR3 is 12 residues. The V gene lost 9 bases and the J gene lost 5 bases, with 13 bases spanning the gap. Germline lookup yields CDR1 LNHDA and CDR2 SQIVND (reference sequence). The CDR3 protein is CASQFGGTEAFF. The CDR3 coding sequence is TGTGCCAGCCAGTTCGGGGGTACTGAAGCTTTCTTT.

The chain employs TRBV6-1 and TRBJ2-7, with 11 nucleotides matching TRBD1. The CDR3 is made up of 17 amino acids. Germline CDR1 is MNHNS and CDR2 is SASEGT. Trimming took 2 bases from V and 4 from J; bases not matched to a gene: 10. The DNA of the CDR3 is TGTGCCAGCAGTGAAAGGAGCAAAGGGACAGGGGGGTACGAGCAGTACTTC. This codes for CASSERSKGTGGYEQYF.

The chain recombines TRBV10-1 with TRBJ2-3; D is possibly TRBD2 (6 bases). Looked up from germline, CDR1 is WNHNN and CDR2 is SYGVQD (reference sequence). V lost 0 bases and J 4 bases, leaving 8 bases between the germline ends. This CDR3 contains 14 residues. CDR3 amino acids: CASSESIAADTQYF. The CDR3 coding sequence is TGCGCCAGCAGTGAGTCCATAGCGGCAGATACGCAGTATTTT.